This T cell receptor beta chain was recovered during a study of CD8+ T cells in alopecia areata. Study summary: Among treated patients, oral tofacitinib was administered at 5 to 10 mg twice daily.

Extracted RNA was reverse transcribed into cDNA, the sequencing template. Data came from immunoSEQ multiplex PCR; TCRdb stores just in-frame clones and leaves some out. This table has 150,000 or so clones, roughly 50% appearing once. This clone occurred a few times. Its antigen is as yet unknown. The CDR3 covers 19 residues. V shed 2 bases and J shed 6 bases, with 28 bases lying between them. Whole-study findings and limits: More clonal than normal scalp was lesional scalp, particularly alopecia totalis/universalis.

The sequence was obtained from a human donor with alopecia areata. Sample: CD4+ T cells sorted from blood. The V call is TRBV23-1, the J call TRBJ1-2, with a possible D match to TRBD1 (6 bases). TRBV23-1 is classed as an ORF, of uncertain function. The CDR3: CASSQHRTVKSQGSDGYTF. The DNA of the CDR3 is TGCGCCAGCAGTCAACACCGGACAGTCAAATCCCAAGGAAGTGATGGCTACACCTTC.